This T cell receptor (beta chain) comes out of a study of cytomegalovirus exposure and HLA in healthy donors (dated by TCRdb to about 2017). As for the study more broadly: In an earlier analysis of approximately 500 of the donors, around 290 Gb of sequence data and 95 million to 130 million unique TCR beta sequences from 150 million to 200 million T cells were reported. Roughly 320 gigabases of sequencing data and approximately 92 million unique TCR sequences made up an early release that covered approximately 650 HLA-typed donors. Among the roughly 400 genotyped donors, approximately 82% belonged to the genetic ancestry cluster associated with self-reported Caucasian donors. The study aimed to test whether cataloging public T cell receptors could reveal signatures of past pathogen exposure. The study used immunosequencing to profile the T cell repertoires of 666 subjects and linked those repertoires to cytomegalovirus serostatus. In addition to the first cohort of roughly 670 subjects, a separate validation cohort of 120 different subjects was used. The study combined high-throughput TCR immunosequencing, statistical association of individual TCRs with disease status, and machine learning to predict cytomegalovirus infection status. A later analysis re-examined previously published TCR beta repertoires from more than 650 donors and added high-resolution HLA genotyping to investigate patterns of TCR occurrence. In the later analysis, no new phenotypic data were used to find candidate immune exposures; instead, reliance was placed on TCR beta sequences and their occurrence across donors. An earlier analysis of some 600 of the donors applied high-throughput TCR beta sequencing to assess whether each TCR beta V gene segment acted as functional or pseudogenic. Alongside the repertoire data, information on donor age, sex, ethnicity and CMV serostatus was compiled. A later genetic analysis took genome-wide SNP genotypes for about 55% of the 666 donors and used that subset as a discovery cohort. Every repertoire in the discovery cohort had been generated on one and the same sequencing platform. Class I and class II HLA loci were covered by the typing at four-digit resolution. The number of donors typed differed by locus, with about 620-630 for A, B, C, DRB1 and DQB1, roughly 520 for DQA1, approximately 570 for DPA1, and some 450 for DPB1. About 5 DR-DQ haplotypes were handled as single units for association and clustering, since linkage in the cohort was strong. Among some 400 genotyped donors of the cohort, an average of approximately 200,000 unique TCR beta nucleotide sequences was sequenced per donor, of which roughly 18% were non-productive. Beyond this particular receptor, the publication reports: Roughly uniform sequencing depth across donors was assumed in presence/absence analyses, although this assumption may not hold. Because the 87-base-pair reads could not distinguish some IMGT-functional V segments, including TRBV6-2 and TRBV6-3, those segments were excluded. The study listed 164 TCR beta chains as associated with cytomegalovirus. When HLA alleles, especially DR and DQ, strongly co-occurred, TCR associations were difficult to assign to individual alleles. While some public TCRs were present in many individuals, most TCR sequences turned up only very rarely across donors. A cluster of highly shared sequence variants was judged likely to be a technical artifact of the sequencing pipeline. The only immune exposure information available for the cohort was CMV serostatus. Several of the top co-occurrence clusters appeared to be linked to parvovirus B19, influenza, CMV and Epstein-Barr virus, according to a later analysis. According to the authors, the approach could potentially be generalized to other disease states and immunological phenotypes. Only TCR beta chains were sequenced in this cohort, and the absence of alpha or paired-chain data limited detectable features. In a later genetic analysis, a missense DCLRE1C variant was associated with V-gene and J-gene trimming of TCR beta chains, and the association was replicated in an independent cohort. In vitro tests confirmed that a few of the cytomegalovirus-associated TCR beta chains recognize cytomegalovirus antigens. Compared with the roughly 600-donor mean, donors in an Asian-associated ancestry cluster had fewer N-insertions in productive TCRs, according to a later genetic analysis. A further reported finding was that TCR beta sequences accurately predicted the HLA-A and HLA-B alleles for most subjects in the first cohort. In a later analysis, most CMV-associated TCR beta chains were found to appear HLA-restricted, with HLA associations seemingly driven largely by CMV exposure. Compared with equally common non-associated chains, HLA-associated TCR beta chains in a later analysis were more clonally expanded and had lower generation probabilities. In an earlier analysis of roughly 560 of the donors, most TCR beta V segments were observed in productive rearrangements about 87% or about 30% of the time, broadly matching IMGT annotations. At a false discovery rate of 0.05, a later analysis linked around 15,000 TCR beta sequences to specific HLA alleles. In a later analysis, TCR association rates were found to vary across HLA loci, with the most associated TCRs seen for DRB1 alleles and the fewest for HLA-C alleles. The classifier was reported to diagnose cytomegalovirus status with high specificity and sensitivity in both the original cohort and the validation cohort. The earlier analysis of about 600 of the donors excluded some 15 rarely observed V segments, including chromosome 9 orphons, because counts were too low. Because some donors lacked HLA typing at each locus, the association tests relied only on the typed subset. Linkage disequilibrium might explain the correlated functional status among segregating V segments, but an unknown experimental factor could not be excluded.

Library construction relied on the immunoSEQ multiplex PCR assay. For the multiplex PCR, a mixture combining 60 forward primers for TCR Vbeta segments and 13 reverse primers for TCR Jbeta segments was used. The CDR3 region of rearranged TCR beta genes was amplified from genomic DNA by a multiplex PCR assay. On the Illumina HiSeq System, the amplified TCR beta libraries were sequenced as 87-base-pair reads. The study's processing was this. A later analysis tallied tens of millions of unique TCR beta chains across the approximately 670 repertoires, and about 12 million of those chains were shared by two or more donors. Raw reads were error-corrected and collapsed into unique sequences with a nearest-neighbor algorithm that merged closely related sequences to remove PCR and sequencing errors. To assign V, D and J gene segments, CDR3 sequences were aligned to IMGT reference sequences. For a sequence to be retained, a match of at least six nucleotides to both a V gene segment and a J gene segment was required. Rearrangements were classified as productive when the CDR3 lacked stop codons and remained in frame with V and J, and all other rearrangements were classified as non-productive. Following IMGT convention, CDR3 was defined as the stretch from the second conserved V-encoded cysteine up to the conserved J-encoded phenylalanine. Sequences without an unambiguous match to a single V gene segment were excluded from the earlier analysis of 587 of the donors. In an earlier analysis of 587 of the donors, a V segment was called functional when productive rearrangements were above 56.7%, and segregating when the standard deviation between donors exceeded 5%. To diagnose cytomegalovirus status from the catalog of TCR beta chain sequences, a statistical classification framework was built. In a later analysis, TCR nucleotide sequences were compared against IMGT/GENE-DB human TR gene sequences so that V and J genes could be assigned. The TCRdist pipeline was used in a later analysis to assign CDR3 sequences and most-parsimonious VDJ recombination scenarios. In a later analysis, every TCR beta chain was defined by the combination of its CDR3 amino acid sequence and its V-gene family, and reads without a unique V-gene family were dropped. A later analysis removed nearly 600 highly shared, low-generation-probability nucleotide sequences to deal with suspected cross-contamination and a sequencing artifact. A later analysis calculated a clonal expansion index for each public chain from normalized within-repertoire ranks of inferred template counts. In a later analysis, generation probabilities were computed with a VDJ recombination model fitted to out-of-frame rearrangements, and the resulting probabilities were checked against IGoR. Hypergeometric tests were used in a later analysis to score TCR-TCR, TCR-HLA and TCR-CMV co-occurrence, with a repertoire-size bias correction applied to the TCR pairs. To estimate false discovery rates, a later analysis permuted the HLA or CMV assignments 20 times. In a later analysis, co-occurring TCRs were grouped using DBSCAN, and TCRdist sequence similarity was added for clustering within HLA-allele-positive subsets. Co-occurrence clustering excluded repertoires with fewer than 30,000 or more than 120,000 public chains, plus five with anomalous nucleotide sharing. Entries here come from immuneACCESS through TCRdb and include only in-frame sequences with V and J called. Some clones fail to appear in such tables; in the studies checked, an unresolved V gene covers under half of the shortfall, and the cause of the remainder is unknown. Clone size and the V and J calls come from that table; the DNA yielded D and trimming. This sample comprises tens of thousands of clones, around 84% of them detected only once. The ten largest account for 3.5% to 5.5% of the sample.

This clone came up once. Its antigen target is currently unknown. No qualities accompany the bases; no much larger clone lies one base away. The cohort comprised around 700 healthy bone marrow donors. At the time of sampling, all cohort members were nominally healthy, though unrecorded immune exposures were likely present. The donor was CMV seronegative and was included in the group of a few hundred seronegative cohort members. A peripheral blood sample was provided by each donor, and peripheral blood mononuclear cells were used for TCR beta sequencing. The Qiagen DNeasy Blood Extraction Kit was used to extract genomic DNA from the blood cell samples. Trimming leaves V shorter by 6 bases and J shorter by 5 bases, with the junction holding 16 bases beyond the gene matches. Including the terminal cysteine and phenylalanine, the CDR3 comprises 17 residues. Only CDR3 DNA remains: 51 bases, in frame from the first base. CDR1 is given as MDHEN and CDR2 as SYDVKM, both from the germline V gene.

The sequence derives from a man in his forties or fifties in good health and CMV-seronegative. Recombination joined TRBV28 with TRBJ2-7; TRBD1 lines up with 10 middle nucleotides. Sequenced: PBMCs. The DNA sequence is given as TGTGCCAGCAGCGAGTTTGGGAAGGGACAGGGGTTGGACGAGCAGTACTTC. It translates as CASSEFGKGQGLDEQYF.